The source of this TCR beta chain is a study of T cells in Graves' hyperthyroidism and ophthalmopathy. This clonotype was found many times. In making diagnoses, clinical symptoms, serum thyroxine and TRAb, thyroid ultrasound and orbital computed tomography were all used. Germline-derived CDR1 and CDR2 are SNHLY and FYNNEI. The CDR3 is 13 amino acids. V was clipped by 3 bases and J by 8 bases, with 13 bases between them. The CDR3 regions of TCR beta were amplified from RNA transcripts. When the TCR CDR3 underwent first-round RT-PCR, the HTBI primer set was used. Each CDR3 protein gets one entry after TCRdb re-called the multiplex PCR reads with MiXCR. The sample has 250,000 to 400,000 distinct CDR3 sequences, roughly an eighth seen once.

Sequenced material: blood. The receptor was derived from a woman in her thirties or forties with Graves' ophthalmopathy. V is TRBV2 and J is TRBJ1-1; D gene unclear. The DNA for the CDR3 is TGTGCCAGCAGTGATCTAGAGGATGGGGAAGCTTTCTTT. It specifies CASSDLEDGEAFF. The full variable domain, with the rest looked up from reference TRBV2 and TRBJ1-1, is EPEVTQTPSHQVTQMGQEVILRCVPISNHLYFYWYRQILGQKVEFLVSFYNNEISEKSEIFDDQFSVERPDGSNFTLKIRSTKLEDSAMYFCASSDLEDGEAFFGQGTRLTVV.